The T cell receptor beta chain under discussion was sequenced for a study of blood T cell repertoires in COVID-19. Trimming pared 1 base from V and 3 bases from J, leaving 13 bases between. The CDR3 is 15 residues long. Germline V gene data show CDR1 as SGHRS and CDR2 as YFSETQ. In the original analysis: Amplified reference gene primers provided the basis for estimating nucleated cell counts. Clones were sequenced by immunoSEQ multiplex PCR, and TCRdb holds only the in-frame ones, with some missing. Clone size and V and J calls were adopted from that table, with D and trimming inferred from the DNA. The sample carries some 300,000 clones, around 90% recorded once.

The sequenced sample consisted of PBMCs or T cells enriched from blood (not recorded which). The origin of this receptor is a woman aged 25 to 39 who had recovered from COVID-19. The rearrangement links TRBV5-1 to TRBJ1-1; maybe TRBD1 (6 bases). The CDR3 protein is CASSLFAEGDTEAFF. In DNA, the CDR3 is TGCGCCAGCAGCTTGTTTGCCGAGGGGGACACTGAAGCTTTCTTT.